This record covers a single T cell receptor beta chain. Its antigen is as yet unknown. These data are taken from a study of neoadjuvant anti-PD-1 for oral cavity cancer. About the research overall: Around day 43, patients without progression received a fourth nivolumab dose before surgery. General study findings and limits: Pretreatment Treg/Th17 ratio correlated inversely with post-treatment tumor clonality.

Most PBMC samples had 480 ng input DNA in six replicates. Profiled with immunoSEQ multiplex PCR; TCRdb holds only in-frame clones, not every one. Among around 17,000 clones listed, roughly three fifths were seen once. CDR1 SGHAT and CDR2 FQNNGV come from the germline V gene. The CDR3 extends over 16 amino acids. V lost 1 base and J lost 0, with 13 bases in between. This chain links TRBV11-2 with TRBJ2-7; maybe TRBD1 (6 bases). The TCR comes from a person between 40 and 79 years old with oral cavity squamous cell carcinoma. Sample: PBMCs, taken before nivolumab (anti-PD-1) treatment. The CDR3 protein is CASSLARTEGSYEQYF. CDR3 nucleotide sequence: TGTGCCAGCAGCTTAGCCCGGACAGAAGGCTCCTACGAGCAGTACTTC.